The clone carrying this T cell receptor beta chain has a single count. The source of the sample is a study of cytomegalovirus exposure and HLA in healthy donors. Primers: 60 Vbeta forward and 13 Jbeta reverse. The repertoire was sequenced with immunoSEQ multiplex PCR; TCRdb's copy has only in-frame clones and lacks some. The repertoire consists of about 83,000 clones, with 78% occurring once and the leading ten covering 5.5% to 7.5%. The CDR3 is 12 amino acids. CDR1 is MDHEN and CDR2 is SYDVKM in the germline V gene. V lost 2 bases to trimming and J lost 5 bases, with 4 bases between them. This chain joins TRBV28 and TRBJ2-4; D is unresolved. Sequencing input: PBMCs. The TCR sequence derives from a man aged 18 to 29 in good health and CMV-seropositive. The CDR3 DNA sequence: TGTGCCAGCAGTTTAGCGGAAAACATTCAGTACTTC. Its translation is CASSLAENIQYF.